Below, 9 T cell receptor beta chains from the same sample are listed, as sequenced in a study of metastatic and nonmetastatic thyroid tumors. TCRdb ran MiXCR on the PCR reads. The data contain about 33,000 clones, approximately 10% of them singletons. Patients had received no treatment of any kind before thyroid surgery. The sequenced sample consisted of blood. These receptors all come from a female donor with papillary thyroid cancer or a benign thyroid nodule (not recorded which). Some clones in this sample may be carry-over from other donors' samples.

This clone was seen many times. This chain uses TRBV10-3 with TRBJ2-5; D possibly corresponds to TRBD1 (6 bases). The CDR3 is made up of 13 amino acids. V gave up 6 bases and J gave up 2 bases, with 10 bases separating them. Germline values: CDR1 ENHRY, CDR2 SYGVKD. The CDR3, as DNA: TGTGCCATCAGAGACAGGCCTCAAGAGACCCAGTACTTC. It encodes CAIRDRPQETQYF.

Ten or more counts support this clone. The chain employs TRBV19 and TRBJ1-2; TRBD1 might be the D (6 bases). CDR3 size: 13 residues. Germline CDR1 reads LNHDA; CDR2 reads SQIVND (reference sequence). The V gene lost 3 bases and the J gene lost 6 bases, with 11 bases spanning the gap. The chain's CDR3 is CASSIGGSDGYTF. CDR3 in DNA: TGTGCCAGTAGTATTGGGGGCAGCGATGGCTACACCTTC.

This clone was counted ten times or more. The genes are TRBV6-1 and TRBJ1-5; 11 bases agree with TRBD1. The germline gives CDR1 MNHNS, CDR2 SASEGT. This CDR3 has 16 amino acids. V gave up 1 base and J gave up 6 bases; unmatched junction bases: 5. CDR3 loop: CASSEVRGQGVQPQHF. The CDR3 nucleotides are TGTGCCAGCAGTGAAGTTAGGGGACAGGGGGTTCAGCCCCAGCATTTT.

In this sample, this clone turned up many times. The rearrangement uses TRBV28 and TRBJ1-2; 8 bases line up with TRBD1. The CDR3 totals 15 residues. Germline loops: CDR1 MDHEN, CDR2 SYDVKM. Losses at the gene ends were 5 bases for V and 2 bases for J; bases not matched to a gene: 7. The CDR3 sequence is CASSPSTGANYGYTF. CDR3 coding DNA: TGTGCCAGCAGTCCTTCGACAGGGGCCAACTATGGCTACACCTTC.

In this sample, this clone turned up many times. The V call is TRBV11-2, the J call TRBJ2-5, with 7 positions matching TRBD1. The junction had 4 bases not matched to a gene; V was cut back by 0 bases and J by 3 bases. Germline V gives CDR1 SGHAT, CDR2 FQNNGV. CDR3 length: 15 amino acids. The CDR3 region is CASSLDPGTEETQYF. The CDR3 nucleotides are TGTGCCAGCAGCTTAGATCCCGGGACAGAAGAGACCCAGTACTTC.

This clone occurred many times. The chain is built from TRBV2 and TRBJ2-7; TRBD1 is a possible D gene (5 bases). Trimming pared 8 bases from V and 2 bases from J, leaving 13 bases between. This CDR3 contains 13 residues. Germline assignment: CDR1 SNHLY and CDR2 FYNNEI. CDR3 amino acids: CASGLQGTYEQYF. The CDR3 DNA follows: TGTGCCAGCGGTCTCCAGGGAACCTACGAGCAGTACTTC.

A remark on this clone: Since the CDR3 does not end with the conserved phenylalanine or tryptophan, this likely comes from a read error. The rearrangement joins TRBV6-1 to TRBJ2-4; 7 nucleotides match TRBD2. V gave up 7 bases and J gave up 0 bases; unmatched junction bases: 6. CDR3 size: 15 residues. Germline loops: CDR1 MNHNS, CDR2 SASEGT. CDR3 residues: CASIPRGSAKNIQYL. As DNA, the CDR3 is TGTGCCAGCATCCCGCGGGGGTCAGCCAAAAACATTCAGTACCTC.

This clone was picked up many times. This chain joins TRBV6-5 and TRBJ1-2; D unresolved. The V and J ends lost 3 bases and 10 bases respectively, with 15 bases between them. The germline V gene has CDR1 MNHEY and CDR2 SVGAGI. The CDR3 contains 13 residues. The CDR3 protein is CASSYGPQRLYTF. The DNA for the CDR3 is TGTGCCAGCAGTTATGGCCCCCAGCGGCTCTACACCTTC.

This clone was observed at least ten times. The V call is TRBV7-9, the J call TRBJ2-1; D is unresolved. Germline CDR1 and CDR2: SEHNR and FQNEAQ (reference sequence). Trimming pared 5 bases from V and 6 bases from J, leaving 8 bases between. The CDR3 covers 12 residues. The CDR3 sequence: CASSPASNEQFF. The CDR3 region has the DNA TGTGCCAGCAGCCCCGCAAGCAATGAGCAGTTCTTC.